This TCR beta chain was observed in a study of cytomegalovirus exposure and HLA in healthy donors. Study in general: In an early release, HLA-typed donors contributed some 80 million unique TCR sequences.

J gave up 6 bases and V 5 bases, and 17 bases lay outside the gene matches. CDR1 and CDR2 (germline): SGHAT, FQNNGV. CDR3 size: 17 residues. This PCR relied on a set of 60 Vbeta primers and 13 Jbeta primers. Here immunoSEQ multiplex PCR was the method, and the copy in TCRdb shows in-frame clones only, minus some. Of 100,000 to 150,000 clones listed, around 70% were seen once; the top ten hold 7.3%. The clonotype originates from a male donor in good health and CMV-seronegative. J is TRBJ2-3 and V is TRBV11-2; 7 positions agree with TRBD1. The sample taken for sequencing was PBMCs. The DNA for the CDR3 is TGTGCCAGCAGCCTAACTAGGACAGAACAGGGGTGGGATACGCAGTATTTT. As protein: CASSLTRTEQGWDTQYF.